The T cell receptor beta chain under discussion was sequenced for a study of T-cell reconstitution after alpha-beta-depleted transplantation in children. TCRbeta library preparation incorporated unique molecular identifiers. TCRdb reprocessed the PCR reads via MiXCR and lists one record per CDR3 protein. Of 400,000 to 500,000 distinct CDR3 sequences in the sample, around 9.9% are singletons; the top ten hold 4.5% to 6.5%. This clonotype was observed a few times. The TCR comes from a human donor who donated a stem cell graft to a child with acute myeloid leukemia. The sequenced sample was PBMCs from the stem cell graft donor, obtained from the stem cell graft.

This chain's CDR3 is CASSVLGQGFTF. In DNA, the CDR3 is TGTGCCAGCAGTGTTTTGGGACAGGGGTTCACCTTC. The genes are TRBV2 and TRBJ1-2; TRBD1 agrees at 10 bases. Unmatched junction bases numbered 6, after V lost 4 bases and J lost 13 bases. The germline V gene encodes CDR1 SNHLY and CDR2 FYNNEI. This CDR3 comprises 12 residues.